The rows below give T cell receptor beta chains drawn from one sample of a study of human CD8 memory T cell subsets. TCRdb reprocessed the 5' RACE reads, keeping one entry per CDR3 protein, no DNA. Its listing shows some 7,000 distinct CDR3 sequences. The specimen sequenced was CD8+ T cells from PBMCs. These TCRs come from a human donor in good health. The CDR3 runs from the conserved cysteine through the conserved F or W.

>TRBJ2-2|TRBV15
CATSRDRVPARGVNTGELFF
>TRBJ2-7|TRBV4-1
CASSQDFGGEWTYEQYF
>TRBJ2-5|TRBV18
CASSSRGQQETQYF
>TRBJ1-2|TRBV5-1
CASSPPGTGEGYTF
>TRBJ1-2|TRBV10-3
CAISPRNGSMGWYTF
>TRBJ2-7|TRBV27
CASSFSGRASYEQYF
>TRBJ2-2|TRBV27
CASSLTPTGELFF
>TRBJ1-1|TRBV20-1
CSASLDRNMNTEAFF
>TRBJ2-5|TRBV6-5
CASSQISGGSETQYF
>TRBJ1-1|TRBV27
CASSLKQGNTEAFF